In its sample, the clone carrying this T cell receptor (beta chain) was seen a few times. As originally analysed: It was from reference gene primer amplification that nucleated cell counts were estimated. Generated by immunoSEQ multiplex PCR, the TCRdb table keeps only in-frame clones and is missing some. Clone size and the V and J calls come from that table; the DNA yielded D and trimming. The sample holds about 210,000 clones; around 80% are singletons and the top ten take approximately 4.6%. Enrolled through a virtual design, the participants were between roughly 18 and 100 years of age and came from 24 US areas. Participant-reported clinical history was the basis for cohort assignment. V was cut by 6 bases and J by 4 bases, with 13 bases left in between. CDR1 and CDR2 from the germline V gene are PRHDT and FYEKMQ (reference sequence). This CDR3 is built from 14 residues. This record comes from a study of blood T cell repertoires in COVID-19.

This receptor was obtained from a man aged 30-40 years with acute COVID-19. The source material was PBMCs or T cells enriched from blood (not recorded which). V usage is TRBV13 and J usage is TRBJ1-3, with a weak D call TRBD1 (6 bases). In DNA form, the CDR3 reads TGTGCCAGCAGGCCCGCAGGGGTCGGAAACACCATATATTTT. It yields the protein CASRPAGVGNTIYF.